The 28 T cell receptor beta chains below were found in one sample sequenced in a study of blood T cells in healthy people across ages. The second PCR ran roughly 6 to 12 cycles with a sample-barcoded 5' primer and J-beta primers. TCRdb reanalysed the 5' RACE reads using MiXCR and keeps one entry per CDR3 protein. The repertoire holds fewer than 600,000 distinct CDR3 sequences, with around a quarter as singletons. Separately, the same data were catalogued under a study of T cells of mothers and their children.

The source material was blood. The receptors come from a boy aged 2-15 years in good health.

V and J are TRBV6-2 or TRBV6-3 and TRBJ1-1; D uncertain. Germline loops: CDR1 MNHEY, CDR2 SVGEGT. The CDR3 length is 13 residues. V shed 7 bases and J shed 8 bases, with 17 bases lying between them. The CDR3 bases are TGTGCCAGCATTTCCCCGGCGATCGCCGAAGCTTTCTTT. This encodes CASISPAIAEAFF.

This clonotype was observed a handful of times. V is TRBV6-5 and J is TRBJ2-1; D ambiguous. The CDR3 is 13 amino acids. V was cut by 2 bases and J by 5 bases, with 7 bases left in between. Germline CDR1 reads MNHEY; CDR2 reads SVGAGI. The CDR3 sequence: CASSYTPNNEQFF. DNA of the CDR3: TGTGCCAGCAGTTACACCCCAAACAATGAGCAGTTCTTC.

This clonotype turned up a few times. V usage is TRBV29-1 and J usage is TRBJ1-1, with 8 bases aligning to TRBD1. The junction had 9 bases not matched to a gene; V was cut back by 1 base and J by 5 bases. The CDR3 spans 15 residues. The V gene's germline CDR1 is SQVTM and CDR2 ANQGSEA. The CDR3 nucleotides read TGCAGCGTTGAAGCAACCGGGACAGGCCTTACTGAAGCTTTCTTT. Translating gives CSVEATGTGLTEAFF.

This clonotype was seen at least ten times. As DNA, the CDR3 is TGTGCCAGCAGCTTGGGAGGCGGTTACACCGGGGAGCTGTTTTTT. It is translated as CASSLGGGYTGELFF. This chain uses TRBV11-2 with TRBJ2-2, with a possible D match to TRBD2 (6 bases). Germline lookup yields CDR1 SGHAT and CDR2 FQNNGV. Deletions cut 3 bases from V and 3 bases from J, with 11 bases between. CDR3 size: 15 residues.

There are a few counts of this clonotype. The J gene is TRBJ2-5, the V gene TRBV12-3 or TRBV12-4, with 7 positions matching TRBD1. The CDR3 is 12 amino acids. V lost 8 bases, J lost 4 bases, and 4 bases stayed unmatched. CDR3 loop: CASGTDIETQYF. The CDR3 coding sequence is TGTGCCAGCGGGACAGATATAGAGACCCAGTACTTC.

The chain combines TRBV10-3 with TRBJ1-1; the D gene is possibly TRBD1 (6 bases). With 7 bases removed from V and 4 bases from J, the gap between germline ends came to 22 bases. This CDR3 is built from 16 residues. The germline CDR1 and CDR2 sequences are ENHRY and SYGVKD. CDR3 sequence: CAIKERVQGKGTEAFF. DNA for the CDR3: TGTGCCATCAAAGAAAGGGTACAGGGAAAGGGCACTGAAGCTTTCTTT.

The chain couples TRBV18 to TRBJ2-7, with D perhaps being TRBD1 or TRBD2 (5 bases each). Germline values: CDR1 KGHSH, CDR2 LQKENI. The CDR3 is 16 amino acids. Trimming pared 2 bases from V and 0 bases from J, leaving 14 bases between. DNA of the CDR3: TGTGCCAGCTCACCAGATTTGGCAGGGAGCTCCTACGAGCAGTACTTC. This translates into CASSPDLAGSSYEQYF.

This clonotype was seen only a few times. This sequence joins TRBV21-1 and TRBJ1-2; no check of the table's D call, TRBD1, against the DNA was made. TRBV21-1 is a listed pseudogene. CDR3 length equals 16 residues. The CDR3 region has the DNA TGTGCCAGCAGCAAAAAGGGCCGGGACAGGGACTATGGCTACACCTTC. Translated, it gives CASSKKGRDRDYGYTF.

The chain links TRBV5-1 to TRBJ2-7, with a weak D call TRBD2 (7 bases). The CDR3 is made up of 14 amino acids. Per the germline V gene, CDR1 is SGHRS and CDR2 is YFSETQ. The V and J ends lost 4 bases and 4 bases respectively, with 15 bases between them. CDR3 in amino acids: CASSPAGAQYEQYF. The CDR3 nucleotides are TGCGCCAGCAGCCCTGCGGGGGCGCAATACGAGCAGTACTTC.

This sequence joins TRBV5-1 and TRBJ1-4; D perhaps matches TRBD1 (5 bases). From germline, CDR1 is SGHRS and CDR2 YFSETQ. The germline V and J ends were trimmed by 1 base and 2 bases, with 9 bases remaining between them. The CDR3 has 15 residues. This chain's CDR3 is CASSLSGLTNEKLFF. CDR3 bases: TGCGCCAGCAGCTTGTCAGGGCTCACTAATGAAAAACTGTTTTTT.

The chain carries TRBV24-1 and TRBJ1-1, with D perhaps matching TRBD1 (5 bases). Germline V CDR1 and CDR2: KGHDR, SFDVKD. Trimming removed 1 base from V and 4 bases from J, with 15 bases in between. This CDR3 spans 16 amino acids. The CDR3, as DNA: TGTGCCACCAGTGATTTCATACCCGCGGGGGGCACTGAAGCTTTCTTT. As protein: CATSDFIPAGGTEAFF.

This clonotype occurred a few times. The V call is TRBV12-3 or TRBV12-4, the J call TRBJ1-1; 8 bases line up with TRBD1. The CDR3 runs to 13 residues. V shed 6 bases, J shed 5 bases, and the junction held 5 bases outside the gene matches. CDR3 amino acids: CASRTGVRTEAFF. The CDR3 DNA is TGTGCCAGCAGGACAGGGGTTAGGACTGAAGCTTTCTTT.

This clonotype was seen only a few times. The gene calls are TRBV5-6 and TRBJ2-7, with D uncertain. Germline values: CDR1 SGHDT, CDR2 YYEEEE. V was cut by 4 bases and J by 2 bases, with 13 bases left in between. The length of the CDR3 is 14 residues. The CDR3 nucleotides are TGTGCCAGCAGCCGTGACCTTCTAGCCTACGAGCAGTACTTC. As protein: CASSRDLLAYEQYF.

This clonotype was seen only a few times. This chain joins TRBV18 and TRBJ2-2, with 8 bases that match TRBD1. The CDR3 contains 15 residues. Trimming at V came to 3 bases and at J to 6 bases, leaving 6 bases not matched to a gene. In germline, CDR1 is KGHSH, CDR2 LQKENI. Here the CDR3 DNA reads TGTGCCAGCTCACCCTCCCAGACAGGGGCCGGGGAGCTGTTTTTT. Its protein product is CASSPSQTGAGELFF.

The V call is TRBV9, the J call TRBJ2-5, with D tentatively TRBD2 (6 bases). This CDR3 region has 13 residues. With 1 base removed from V and 3 bases from J, the gap between germline ends came to 7 bases. In germline, CDR1 is SGDLS, CDR2 YYNGEE. The CDR3 loop reads CASSVRGKETQYF. The CDR3 nucleotides are TGTGCCAGCAGCGTACGGGGGAAAGAGACCCAGTACTTC.

This clonotype was counted only a few times. The rearrangement links TRBV11-2 to TRBJ1-1; D gene unclear. Germline V gives CDR1 SGHAT, CDR2 FQNNGV. Trimming took 5 bases from V and 8 from J, leaving 12 bases between them. The CDR3 totals 12 residues. CDR3: CASSLPSPEAFF. For the CDR3, the DNA is TGTGCCAGCAGCCTGCCTAGTCCCGAAGCTTTCTTT.

This clonotype was seen repeatedly, ten times or more. The gene calls are TRBV24-1 and TRBJ1-2; D unresolved. V was cut by 5 bases and J by 0 bases, with 3 bases left in between. The CDR3 consists of 12 residues. Per germline, CDR1 KGHDR and CDR2 SFDVKD. Written as DNA, the CDR3 is TGTGCCACCAGTGTCACTAACTATGGCTACACCTTC. Protein sequence: CATSVTNYGYTF.

This clonotype appeared a few times. The V and J genes are TRBV24-1 and TRBJ2-3; the D call may be TRBD1 or TRBD2 (5 bases each). This CDR3 is 16 amino acids long. Per germline, CDR1 KGHDR and CDR2 SFDVKD. The V and J ends lost 4 bases and 4 bases respectively, with 17 bases between them. CDR3: CATSDPGRQGADTQYF. The CDR3 region has the DNA TGTGCCACCAGTGACCCGGGGCGGCAGGGAGCAGATACGCAGTATTTT.

This clonotype came up a few times. This sequence joins TRBV3-1 and TRBJ2-3; D not certain. Germline CDR1 reads LGHDT; CDR2 reads YNNKEL (reference sequence). The CDR3 spans 14 residues. Trimming shortened V by 1 base and J by 4 bases, and 9 bases separated the two germline ends. As DNA, the CDR3 is TGTGCCAGCAGCCAAGTACACAGATCAGATACGCAGTATTTT. It codes for CASSQVHRSDTQYF.

This clonotype was found a few times. The CDR3 coding sequence is TGTGCCAGCAGCACAGGGCCGGGGGGCGGAAATGAGCAGTTCTTC. Residues: CASSTGPGGGNEQFF. The chain carries TRBV7-3 and TRBJ2-1; tentatively, D is TRBD2 (7 bases). The germline V gene encodes CDR1 SGHTA and CDR2 FQGTGA. The ends were cut back, 5 bases at V and 7 bases at J, with 18 bases in the middle. The length of the CDR3 is 15 residues.

V gene TRBV9 combines with J gene TRBJ2-5, with D possibly called TRBD1 or TRBD2 (5 bases each). This CDR3 spans 14 amino acids. Trimming stripped 3 bases from V and 3 bases from J, with 12 bases between. CDR1 SGDLS and CDR2 YYNGEE come from the germline V gene. The CDR3 nucleotides read TGTGCCAGCAGCGGGCCGGGACCTAAAGAGACCCAGTACTTC. Translating gives CASSGPGPKETQYF.

This clonotype was observed a few times. The CDR3 sequence is CASSYSEGIQYF. The CDR3, as DNA: TGTGCCAGCAGTTACTCGGAAGGCATTCAGTACTTC. This chain joins TRBV6-6 and TRBJ2-4; no definite D call. The germline gives CDR1 MNHNY, CDR2 SVGAGI (reference sequence). The CDR3 contains 12 residues. V was clipped by 0 bases and J by 9 bases, with 6 bases between them.

This rearrangement joins TRBV10-3 to TRBJ2-1; D perhaps matches TRBD1 (7 bases). Germline V gene lookup returns CDR1 ENHRY and CDR2 SYGVKD. Trimming took 3 bases from V and 8 from J, leaving 20 bases between them. The CDR3 runs to 16 residues. In DNA form, the CDR3 reads TGTGCCATCAGTGAAAAGAGTGAGGGCAGGGGGGATGAGCAGTTCTTC. Protein product: CAISEKSEGRGDEQFF.

This chain uses TRBV6-1 with TRBJ2-5; 7 nucleotides line up with TRBD2. The germline CDR1 and CDR2 sequences are MNHNS and SASEGT. Trimming removed 11 bases from V and 3 bases from J; junction bases left unmatched: 12. This CDR3 is 14 amino acids long. The CDR3 sequence: CAGSAGTTKETQYF. The CDR3 coding sequence is TGTGCCGGATCGGCCGGGACTACCAAAGAGACCCAGTACTTC.

Only a few counts were recorded for this clonotype. The chain employs TRBV7-9 and TRBJ1-1, with D perhaps TRBD1 (5 bases). Germline V CDR1 and CDR2: SEHNR, FQNEAQ (reference sequence). Trimming left V 1 base short and J 8 bases short, with 17 bases between. This CDR3 contains 15 residues. DNA for the CDR3: TGTGCCAGCAGCTTAGGTCTGGGGGAACAGCCAGAAGCTTTCTTT. This gives the protein CASSLGLGEQPEAFF.

This clonotype has just a few counts. The V and J genes are TRBV20-1 and TRBJ1-1; tentative D call: TRBD1 (5 bases). CDR3 length equals 12 residues. Trimming took off 7 bases at V and 5 bases at J, with 14 bases between the two ends. CDR1 is DFQATT and CDR2 is SNEGSKA in the germline V gene (reference sequence). The CDR3 DNA is TGCAGTGTTAACAGGCGCGTGACTGAAGCTTTCTTT. Translated: CSVNRRVTEAFF.

In nucleotides, the CDR3 is TGTGCCAGTACCAAGGGGCCCTACAATGAGCAGTTCTTC. Translation: CASTKGPYNEQFF. The chain is built from TRBV7-9 and TRBJ2-5; D possibly corresponds to TRBD1 (5 bases). Judging by the DNA end, TRBJ2-1 fits better; the J call may be wrong. CDR3 length: 13 amino acids. Germline assignment: CDR1 SEHNR and CDR2 FQNEAQ (reference sequence).

In its sample, this clonotype was seen once. V and J are TRBV6-2 or TRBV6-3 and TRBJ2-7; the D gene is possibly TRBD2 (6 bases). Germline CDR1 and CDR2: MNHEY and SVGEGT. The V gene lost 8 bases and the J gene lost 10 bases, with 15 bases spanning the gap. The CDR3 consists of 11 residues. CDR3 residues: CASGTAVGQYF. The CDR3 coding sequence is TGTGCCAGCGGGACTGCGGTGGGTCAGTACTTC.